This TCR beta chain was sequenced during a study of CD8+ T cells in alopecia areata. The study team obtained lesional scalp punch biopsies and peripheral blood from alopecia areata patients. Investigators sorted PBMCs to obtain both CD4+ and CD8+ T cells. Notes on the study in general: Higher clonality and more expanded CD8+ clones appeared in lesional than normal scalp.

Sequencing relied on a cDNA template that was reverse transcribed from extracted RNA. Profiled with immunoSEQ multiplex PCR; TCRdb holds only in-frame clones, not every one. This sample carries fewer than 90,000 clones, roughly 51% of them seen once, and the ten largest clones take approximately 5.7%. This CDR3 comprises 13 residues. Trimming pared 0 bases from V and 3 bases from J, leaving 6 bases between. Germline values: CDR1 SGHDT, CDR2 YYEEEE. Regarding this clone: No antigen is known for it.

The clonotype originates from a human donor with alopecia areata. The chain has TRBV5-6 and TRBJ1-2; D not resolved. Sequencing was carried out using NKG2D-high CD8+ T cells sorted from blood. In nucleotides, the CDR3 is TGTGCCAGCAGCTTGGGAGGATACTATGGCTACACCTTC. Protein sequence: CASSLGGYYGYTF.